In its sample, the clone carrying this TCR beta chain was seen many times. Time point of the sample: patch test 1, 2 weeks after DPC sensitization. The treatment: therapeutic diphenylcyclopropenone sensitization with weekly scalp DPC. Whole blood that had not been fractionated was the source of extracted total RNA. Blood draws came before every patch-test application. This sample was taken from a study of human T cells and chemical hapten exposure. At the level of the study: Small differences in pooled library volume mainly drove the variation in TCR yields per sample.

Individual cDNA molecules received unique molecular identifiers in the library. TCRdb reprocessed the RACE reads with MiXCR, giving one entry per CDR3 protein. The data show roughly 38,000 distinct CDR3 sequences, under 5% seen once. This CDR3 has 13 residues. Germline CDR1 SGHRS, CDR2 YFSETQ. V gave up 4 bases and J gave up 3 bases, with 11 bases separating them. J is TRBJ2-7 and V is TRBV5-1; D is uncertain. Sequenced here: whole blood, sampled in connection with sensitization to the hapten diphenylcyclopropenone (DPC). The source of this sequence is a man aged 45-65 years with alopecia areata. Some clones in this sample may be carry-over from other donors' samples. The DNA of the CDR3 is TGCGCCAGCAGCCCGCAGGATAACTACGAGCAGTACTTC. Protein: CASSPQDNYEQYF.